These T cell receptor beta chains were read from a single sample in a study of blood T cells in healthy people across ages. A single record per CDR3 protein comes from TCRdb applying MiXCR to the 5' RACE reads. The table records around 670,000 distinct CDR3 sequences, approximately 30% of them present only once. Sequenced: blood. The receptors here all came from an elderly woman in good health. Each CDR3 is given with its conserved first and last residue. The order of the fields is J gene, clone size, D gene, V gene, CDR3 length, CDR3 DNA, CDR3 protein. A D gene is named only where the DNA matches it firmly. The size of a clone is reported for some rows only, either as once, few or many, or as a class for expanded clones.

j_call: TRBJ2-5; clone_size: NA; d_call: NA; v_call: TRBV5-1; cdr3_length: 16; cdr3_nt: TGCGCCAGCAGCTTGGAGGGACACCTCACCTACGAAGAGCAGTACTTC; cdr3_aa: CASSLEGHLTYEEQYF
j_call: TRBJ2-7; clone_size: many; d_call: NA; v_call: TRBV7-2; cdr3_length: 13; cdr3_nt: TGTGCCAGCAGCGACATTACGGACGGCGAGCAGTACTTC; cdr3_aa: CASSDITDGEQYF
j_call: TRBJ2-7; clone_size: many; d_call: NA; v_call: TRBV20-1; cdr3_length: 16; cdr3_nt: TGCAGTGCTGACGTTCCTAGGGGTGGTCAAACCTACGAGCAGTACTTC; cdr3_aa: CSADVPRGGQTYEQYF
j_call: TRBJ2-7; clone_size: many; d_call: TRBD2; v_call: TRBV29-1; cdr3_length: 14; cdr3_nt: TGCAGCGCTCAAAGCGGGGCAGCGGGGTACGAGCAGTACTTC; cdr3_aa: CSAQSGAAGYEQYF
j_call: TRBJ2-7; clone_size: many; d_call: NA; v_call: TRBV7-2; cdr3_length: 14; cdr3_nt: TGTGCCAGCGGCTCCGCGCGGCACCCCTACGAGCAGTACTTC; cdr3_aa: CASGSARHPYEQYF
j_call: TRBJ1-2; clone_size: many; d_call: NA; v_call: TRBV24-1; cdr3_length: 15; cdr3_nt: TGTGCCACCAAGGATGGAGGGGAACCGAACTATGGCTACACCTTC; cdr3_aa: CATKDGGEPNYGYTF
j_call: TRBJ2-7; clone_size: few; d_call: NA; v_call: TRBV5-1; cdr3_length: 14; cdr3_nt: TGCGCCAGCAGCTGGGATACGGGGAATTACGAGCAGTACTTC; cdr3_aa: CASSWDTGNYEQYF
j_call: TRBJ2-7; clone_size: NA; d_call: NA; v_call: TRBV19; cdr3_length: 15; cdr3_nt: TGTGCCAGTAGTATGCCCGGGCAGGGGATCCACGAGCAGTACTTC; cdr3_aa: CASSMPGQGIHEQYF
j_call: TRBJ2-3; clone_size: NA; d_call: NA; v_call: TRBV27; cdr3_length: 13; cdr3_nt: TGTGCCAACAGTTTAGTGCGGGGAGATACGCAGTATTTT; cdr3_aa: CANSLVRGDTQYF
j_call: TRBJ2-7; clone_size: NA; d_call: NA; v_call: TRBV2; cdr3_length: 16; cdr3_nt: TGTGCCAGCAGCCCCGTAGGGGGGGGAAGCTCCTACGAGCAGTACTTC; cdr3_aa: CASSPVGGGSSYEQYF
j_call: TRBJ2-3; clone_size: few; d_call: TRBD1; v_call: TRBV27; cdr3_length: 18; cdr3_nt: TGTGCCAGCAGTTTCCTAAATAACAGGGGCCATAGCACAGATACGCAGTATTTT; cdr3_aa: CASSFLNNRGHSTDTQYF
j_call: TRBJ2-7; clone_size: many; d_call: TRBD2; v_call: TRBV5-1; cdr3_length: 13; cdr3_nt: TGCGCCAGCAGCCGGGAGGGATCCCACGAGCAGTACTTC; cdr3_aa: CASSREGSHEQYF
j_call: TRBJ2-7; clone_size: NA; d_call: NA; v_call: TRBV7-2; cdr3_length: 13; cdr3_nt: TGTGCCAGCAGCCGGGAGTGGGGAAGCGAGCAGTACTTC; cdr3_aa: CASSREWGSEQYF
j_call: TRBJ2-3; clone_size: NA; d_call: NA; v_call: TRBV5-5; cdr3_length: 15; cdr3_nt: TGTGCCAGCTGGGGACAAGGGGTGAGCACAGATACGCAGTATTTT; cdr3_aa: CASWGQGVSTDTQYF
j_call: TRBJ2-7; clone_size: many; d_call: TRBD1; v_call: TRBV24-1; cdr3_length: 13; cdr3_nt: TGTGCCACCAGTAGGACAGGGAACCACGAGCAGTACTTC; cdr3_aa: CATSRTGNHEQYF
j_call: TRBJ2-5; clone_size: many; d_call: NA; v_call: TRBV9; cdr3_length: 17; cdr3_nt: TGTGCCAGCAGCTTACGCTATGGGAGCGGGCCCCAAGAGACCCAGTACTTC; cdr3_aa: CASSLRYGSGPQETQYF
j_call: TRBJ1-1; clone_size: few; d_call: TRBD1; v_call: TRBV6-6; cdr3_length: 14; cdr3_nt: TGTGCCAGCAGGGGACAGGACCGTGGCACTGAAGCTTTCTTT; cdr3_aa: CASRGQDRGTEAFF